This T cell receptor (beta chain) was observed in a study of cytomegalovirus exposure and HLA in healthy donors (dated 2017 in TCRdb). Describing the broader study: An earlier analysis of some 600 of the donors reported approximately 300 Gb of sequence data and around 120 million unique TCR beta sequences obtained from some 170 million T cells. Four to six DR-DQ haplotypes were handled as single units for association and clustering because linkage in the cohort was strong. In an earlier analysis of over 550 of the donors, high-throughput TCR beta sequencing was used to judge whether each TCR beta V gene segment behaved as functional or pseudogenic. High-throughput TCR immunosequencing, statistical association of individual TCRs with disease status, and machine learning were combined to predict cytomegalovirus infection status. Rather than drawing on any new phenotypic data, the later analysis identified candidate immune exposures from TCR beta sequences and the way those sequences occurred across donors. An early release covering roughly 580 HLA-typed donors comprised around 300 gigabases of sequencing data and roughly 85 million unique TCR sequences. The study was designed to test whether signatures of past pathogen exposure could be identified by cataloging public T cell receptors. Typing coverage differed by locus: A, B, C, DRB1 and DQB1 were typed in roughly 629-630 donors, DQA1 in 522, DPA1 in some 600, and DPB1 in 450 to 490. On average, approximately 250,000 unique TCR beta nucleotide sequences were sequenced per donor among 398 genotyped donors of the cohort, with roughly a sixth of those sequences being non-productive. All discovery cohort repertoires had been generated using a single sequencing platform. Donor age, sex, ethnicity and CMV serostatus were collected together with the repertoire data. Along with the approximately 700-subject first cohort, a separate validation cohort of 120 different subjects was used. The T cell repertoires of some 670 subjects were profiled by immunosequencing and related to cytomegalovirus serostatus. HLA typing included class I and class II loci at four-digit resolution. In a later analysis, previously published TCR beta repertoires from 666 donors were re-analyzed and high-resolution HLA genotyping was added so that TCR occurrence patterns could be studied. A later genetic analysis used genome-wide SNP genotypes for about 65% of the 666 donors, treating that subset as a discovery cohort. The genetic ancestry cluster associated with self-reported Caucasian donors included roughly four fifths of the approximately 430 genotyped donors. Study-wide findings and limitations: Only TCR beta chains were sequenced in this cohort, and the absence of alpha or paired-chain data limited detectable features. In a later analysis, most CMV-associated TCR beta chains were found to appear HLA-restricted, with HLA associations seemingly driven largely by CMV exposure. According to the authors, the approach could potentially be generalized to other disease states and immunological phenotypes. HLA typing was unavailable for some donors at each locus, so association tests used only the typed subset. In both the original and validation cohorts, the classifier was reported to diagnose cytomegalovirus status with high specificity and sensitivity. A further reported finding was that TCR beta sequences accurately predicted the HLA-A and HLA-B alleles for most subjects in the first cohort. Immune exposure information for the cohort was limited to CMV serostatus. Linkage disequilibrium might explain the correlated functional status among segregating V segments, but an unknown experimental factor could not be excluded. A later analysis found that TCR association rates varied across HLA loci, with DRB1 alleles showing the most associated TCRs and HLA-C alleles the fewest. At a false discovery rate of 0.05, a later analysis linked some 17,000 TCR beta sequences to specific HLA alleles. A later genetic analysis associated a missense DCLRE1C variant with V-gene and J-gene trimming of TCR beta chains, and an independent cohort replicated the association. Roughly uniform sequencing depth across donors was assumed in presence/absence analyses, although this assumption may not hold. A cluster of highly shared sequence variants was judged likely to be a technical artifact of the sequencing pipeline. In the study, some 160 TCR beta chains were listed as associated with cytomegalovirus. An earlier analysis of around 600 of the donors showed that most TCR beta V segments appeared in productive rearrangements either about 90% or about 30% of the time, which broadly matched IMGT annotations. A later genetic analysis reported fewer N-insertions in productive TCRs among donors in an Asian-associated ancestry cluster than the roughly 700-donor mean. Three of the identified cytomegalovirus-associated TCR beta chains were confirmed in vitro to be specific for cytomegalovirus antigens. Some 15 rarely observed V segments, including chromosome 9 orphons, were excluded from the earlier analysis of almost 600 of the donors because counts were too low. A later analysis found that HLA-associated TCR beta chains were more clonally expanded and had lower generation probabilities than equally common non-associated chains. Strong co-occurrence of HLA alleles, especially DR and DQ, made assigning TCR associations to individual alleles difficult. Because the 87-base-pair reads could not distinguish some IMGT-functional V segments, including TRBV6-2 and TRBV6-3, those segments were excluded. According to a later analysis, parvovirus B19, influenza, CMV and Epstein-Barr virus appeared linked to several top co-occurrence clusters. Across donors, most TCR sequences were observed very rarely, whereas some public TCRs were present in many individuals.

The cohort was made up of approximately 670 healthy bone marrow donors. At the time of sampling, all cohort members were nominally healthy, though unrecorded immune exposures were likely present. The donor was CMV seropositive and belonged to the group of 250 to 300 seropositive cohort members. A peripheral blood sample was provided by each donor, and peripheral blood mononuclear cells were used for TCR beta sequencing. Genomic DNA was extracted from the blood cell samples with the Qiagen DNeasy Blood Extraction Kit. Receptors were amplified or captured by the immunoSEQ multiplex PCR assay. For the multiplex PCR, a mixture combining 60 forward primers for TCR Vbeta segments and 13 reverse primers for TCR Jbeta segments was used. A multiplex PCR assay on genomic DNA amplified the CDR3 region of rearranged TCR beta genes. The Illumina HiSeq System was used to sequence the amplified TCR beta libraries as 87-base-pair reads. The published analysis was carried out like this. Across the 500 to 700 repertoires, a later analysis counted 60 million to 90 million unique TCR beta chains, roughly 11 million of which were shared by at least two donors. A nearest-neighbor algorithm error-corrected the raw reads and collapsed the reads into unique sequences, merging closely related sequences to remove PCR and sequencing errors. Alignment of CDR3 sequences to IMGT reference sequences was used to assign V, D and J gene segments. For a sequence to be retained, at least a six-nucleotide match to both a V gene segment and a J gene segment was required. Rearrangements were classified as productive when the CDR3 lacked stop codons and remained in frame with V and J, and all other rearrangements were classified as non-productive. Following IMGT convention, CDR3 was defined as the stretch from the second conserved V-encoded cysteine up to the conserved J-encoded phenylalanine. The earlier analysis of 587 of the donors excluded any sequence lacking an unambiguous match to a single V gene segment. An earlier analysis of around 600 of the donors classified V segments as functional when productive rearrangements were above 56.7% and as segregating when the standard deviation between donors was above 5%. A statistical classification framework was built for diagnosing cytomegalovirus status from the catalog of TCR beta chain sequences. V and J gene assignment, in a later analysis, came from comparing TCR nucleotide sequences with IMGT/GENE-DB human TR gene sequences. The TCRdist pipeline was used in a later analysis to assign CDR3 sequences and most-parsimonious VDJ recombination scenarios. In a later analysis, each TCR beta chain was defined by its CDR3 amino acid sequence together with its V-gene family, and reads lacking a unique V-gene family were excluded. In a later analysis, a few hundred highly shared, low-generation-probability nucleotide sequences were removed to address suspected cross-contamination and a sequencing artifact. A later analysis calculated a clonal expansion index for each public chain from normalized within-repertoire ranks of inferred template counts. A later analysis computed generation probabilities with a VDJ recombination model fitted to out-of-frame rearrangements, and checked the results against IGoR. Hypergeometric tests were used in a later analysis to score TCR-TCR, TCR-HLA and TCR-CMV co-occurrence, with a repertoire-size bias correction applied to the TCR pairs. A later analysis estimated false discovery rates by permuting HLA or CMV assignments 20 times. A later analysis grouped co-occurring TCRs with DBSCAN, adding TCRdist sequence similarity when clustering within HLA-allele-positive subsets. Repertoires with fewer than 30,000 or more than 120,000 public chains were left out of co-occurrence clustering, as were a handful of repertoires with anomalous nucleotide sharing. TCRdb re-hosts the immuneACCESS table, in-frame sequences only. Its copies lack some clones; in the studies checked, an unresolved V gene accounts for under half of them, and the cause for the rest is not known. V and J calls and clone size follow that table, whereas D and trimming were derived from the DNA. The sample table records over 150,000 clones; approximately 85% of these occur just once. The biggest ten clones account for around 10% of the sample.

Germline trimming amounts to 4 bases on V and 6 bases on J, with 5 as the count of junction bases outside the gene matches. Based on the germline V gene, the CDR1 and CDR2 sequences are SGHDN and FVKESK. From the cysteine up to the phenylalanine, the CDR3 has a length of 14 residues. The DNA shown is the 42-base CDR3, in frame from base 1. Concerning this clone itself: Its recognized antigen is unknown. Base qualities are not recorded, but no much larger clone differs from it by a single base.

The specimen sequenced was PBMCs. The sequence is built from TRBV14 and TRBJ2-1; 8 central nucleotides agree with TRBD2. This sequence was found in a man aged 45-65 years in good health and CMV-seropositive. In nucleotides, the sequence is TGTGCCAGCAGCCCTCCGGGGGGGGGCAATGAGCAGTTCTTC. Its translation reads: CASSPPGGGNEQFF.